Given below is one TCR beta chain in context. Measured with immunoSEQ multiplex PCR; TCRdb has only the in-frame clones, and not every one. This repertoire shows a few hundred thousand clones, about 80% found once; its top ten account for approximately 3.2%. Germline values: CDR1 KGHSY, CDR2 FQNENV. This CDR3 has 14 residues. Trimming removed 2 bases at V and 7 bases at J, with 12 bases between. The data belong to a study of blood T cell repertoires in COVID-19. Sequenced input: peripheral blood. The sequence was collected from a woman of 80 years or more with acute or convalescent COVID-19. This chain connects TRBV16 to TRBJ1-5; a weak D match, TRBD1 (5 bases). The CDR3 DNA follows: TGTGCCAGCAGCCAAGGAAGGGGCGGACAGCCCCAGCATTTT. Its protein product is CASSQGRGGQPQHF. Full variable domain (remainder filled in from reference TRBV16 and TRBJ1-5): GEEVAQTPKHLVRGEGQKAKLYCAPIKGHSYVFWYQQVLKNEFKFLISFQNENVFDETGMPKERFSAKCLPNSPCSLEIQATKLEDSAVYFCASSQGRGGQPQHFGDGTRLSIL.